This T cell receptor (beta chain) was identified during a study of early T cells in non-severe SARS-CoV-2 infection. Overall study: Sequencing of unsorted whole blood was done on bulk RNA, leaving chains unpaired.

Per germline, CDR1 SNHLY and CDR2 FYNNEI. The CDR3 contains 14 residues. The trim removed 9 bases at V and 0 bases at J, leaving 4 bases unmatched. Attachment of unique molecular identifiers was made to individual cDNA molecules. TCRdb reprocessed the 5' RACE reads with MiXCR, giving one entry per CDR3 protein. In the table there are tens of thousands of distinct CDR3 sequences, approximately 13% of which are singletons. This clonotype was detected ten times or more. The sample was whole blood. The sequence came from an adult who was a healthcare worker with PCR-confirmed SARS-CoV-2 infection or an uninfected control (not recorded which). This chain connects TRBV2 to TRBJ2-7, with 11 bases aligning to TRBD2. CDR3 region: CARSTSGSSYEQYF. CDR3 DNA sequence: TGTGCCAGGAGCACTAGCGGGAGCTCCTACGAGCAGTACTTC. Drawing the rest from reference TRBV2 and TRBJ2-7, the complete variable domain is EPEVTQTPSHQVTQMGQEVILRCVPISNHLYFYWYRQILGQKVEFLVSFYNNEISEKSEIFDDQFSVERPDGSNFTLKIRSTKLEDSAMYFCARSTSGSSYEQYFGPGTRLTVT.